This is a list of T cell receptor beta chains from one sample in a study of blood T cell repertoires in COVID-19. TCRdb's copy holds only in-frame clones and misses some; the assay was immunoSEQ multiplex PCR. This sample has approximately 350,000 clones; approximately 87% occur once, and the top ten carry under 6.5%. The sample was peripheral blood. The receptors here all came from a woman aged 50 to 60 with COVID-19, enrolled during active disease. Both conserved end residues are part of each CDR3. Fields, in order: V gene, J gene, clone size, CDR3 length, D gene, CDR3 protein, CDR3 DNA. D genes are given only for firm matches. Expanded clones get a size class; other rows say once, few or many, or leave the size out.

>TRBV14|TRBJ1-2|-|15|TRBD1
CASSQVLRGLSGYTF
TGTGCCAGCAGCCAAGTCCTCAGGGGGCTTAGTGGCTACACCTTC
>TRBV18|TRBJ1-5|-|15|TRBD1
CASSPDRGGNQPQHF
TGTGCCAGCTCACCCGACAGGGGCGGCAATCAGCCCCAGCATTTT
>TRBV30|TRBJ2-1|-|15|TRBD2
CAWGRWTSGRYEQFF
TGTGCCTGGGGACGATGGACTAGCGGGAGGTATGAGCAGTTCTTC
>TRBV5-4|TRBJ1-6|few|16|TRBD1
CASSLEVQGGSSPLHF
TGTGCCAGCAGCCTGGAGGTTCAGGGGGGCTCTTCACCCCTCCACTTT
>TRBV14|TRBJ2-1|few|15|TRBD2
CASSQLAGSYNEQFF
TGTGCCAGCAGCCAACTAGCGGGGTCCTACAATGAGCAGTTCTTC
>TRBV6-1|TRBJ1-5|-|19|TRBD1
CASSEVQGRIHYSNQPQHF
TGTGCCAGCAGTGAAGTACAGGGGAGGATTCATTATAGCAATCAGCCCCAGCATTTT
>TRBV27|TRBJ1-2|-|15|TRBD1
CASSPQTGGLYGYTF
TGTGCCAGCAGTCCCCAGACAGGGGGTCTCTATGGCTACACCTTC
>TRBV15|TRBJ2-3|-|15|TRBD2
CATSKLAGPTDTQYF
TGTGCCACCAGCAAACTAGCGGGGCCCACAGATACGCAGTATTTT
>TRBV7-9|TRBJ2-1|-|15|TRBD2
CASSLRQREGQEQFF
TGTGCCAGCAGCCTCCGCCAGCGGGAGGGCCAGGAGCAGTTCTTC
>TRBV11-3|TRBJ2-3|-|17|TRBD2
CASSRGGAGGPSNTQYF
TGTGCCAGCAGCCGAGGAGGGGCGGGAGGGCCATCAAATACGCAGTATTTT
>TRBV4-2|TRBJ1-5|-|17|TRBD1
CASSHQSGQVGNQPQHF
TGTGCCAGCAGCCACCAGTCCGGACAGGTAGGCAATCAGCCCCAGCATTTT
>TRBV10-3|TRBJ1-2|-|15|-
CAINGDSFGVDGYTF
TGTGCCATCAATGGCGACTCATTCGGGGTGGATGGCTACACCTTC
>TRBV19|TRBJ2-2|-|15|TRBD2
CASSAWTSGTGELFF
TGTGCCAGTAGTGCTTGGACTAGCGGCACCGGGGAGCTGTTTTTT
>TRBV27|TRBJ1-1|-|15|TRBD1
CASSSRGRGRQGGFF
TGTGCCAGCAGTTCACGGGGACGGGGTAGACAGGGTGGTTTCTTT
>TRBV7-9|TRBJ2-1|-|18|TRBD2
CAIGGPRASGRPSDEQFF
TGTGCCATCGGGGGACCGAGGGCTAGCGGCAGGCCCTCCGATGAGCAGTTCTTC
>TRBV27|TRBJ1-2|-|13|TRBD1
CASTRGQGYGYTF
TGTGCCAGCACCAGGGGGCAAGGCTATGGCTACACCTTC
>TRBV6-5|TRBJ1-2|once|14|-
CASSPWGHDYGYTF
TGTGCCAGCAGCCCCTGGGGACATGACTATGGCTACACCTTC
>TRBV5-1|TRBJ2-7|-|16|TRBD2
CASNLEGGSKVYEQYF
TGCGCCAGCAACCTCGAGGGCGGGAGTAAGGTATACGAGCAGTACTTC
>TRBV24-1|TRBJ2-5|-|15|TRBD2
CATGAGGGRTETQYF
TGTGCCACCGGAGCGGGGGGCGGGAGGACAGAGACCCAGTACTTC
>TRBV7-6|TRBJ2-7|-|18|TRBD2
CASSLAPSTSGVIYEQYF
TGTGCCAGCAGCTTAGCGCCTTCGACTAGCGGGGTTATCTACGAGCAGTACTTC
>TRBV27|TRBJ1-4|-|20|-
CASSRLTRGGLSRRGEKLFF
TGTGCCAGCAGCCGCTTGACCCGAGGGGGTCTCTCTCGAAGGGGGGAAAAACTGTTTTTT
>TRBV2|TRBJ2-6|-|15|-
CASRPGDRGANVLTF
TGTGCCAGCAGGCCAGGGGATCGTGGGGCCAACGTCCTGACTTTC
>TRBV21-1|TRBJ1-1|-|16|-
CASSKARQGARTEAFF
TGTGCCAGCAGCAAAGCCCGACAGGGGGCGCGGACTGAAGCTTTCTTT
>TRBV7-8|TRBJ2-5|-|17|TRBD1
CASSLDLNDRGKETQYF
TGTGCCAGCAGCTTAGATCTAAATGACAGGGGGAAAGAGACCCAGTACTTC
>TRBV10-3|TRBJ1-1|-|14|-
CAISVRTSSTEAFF
TGTGCCATCAGTGTCAGGACAAGCTCTACTGAAGCTTTCTTT
>TRBV7-6|TRBJ1-1|-|12|-
CASSPRNTEAFF
TGTGCCAGCAGCCCCCGGAACACTGAAGCTTTCTTT
>TRBV11-3|TRBJ2-5|once|18|-
CASSLGGALARPQETQYF
TGTGCCAGCAGCTTAGGCGGCGCCCTAGCGAGGCCCCAAGAGACCCAGTACTTC